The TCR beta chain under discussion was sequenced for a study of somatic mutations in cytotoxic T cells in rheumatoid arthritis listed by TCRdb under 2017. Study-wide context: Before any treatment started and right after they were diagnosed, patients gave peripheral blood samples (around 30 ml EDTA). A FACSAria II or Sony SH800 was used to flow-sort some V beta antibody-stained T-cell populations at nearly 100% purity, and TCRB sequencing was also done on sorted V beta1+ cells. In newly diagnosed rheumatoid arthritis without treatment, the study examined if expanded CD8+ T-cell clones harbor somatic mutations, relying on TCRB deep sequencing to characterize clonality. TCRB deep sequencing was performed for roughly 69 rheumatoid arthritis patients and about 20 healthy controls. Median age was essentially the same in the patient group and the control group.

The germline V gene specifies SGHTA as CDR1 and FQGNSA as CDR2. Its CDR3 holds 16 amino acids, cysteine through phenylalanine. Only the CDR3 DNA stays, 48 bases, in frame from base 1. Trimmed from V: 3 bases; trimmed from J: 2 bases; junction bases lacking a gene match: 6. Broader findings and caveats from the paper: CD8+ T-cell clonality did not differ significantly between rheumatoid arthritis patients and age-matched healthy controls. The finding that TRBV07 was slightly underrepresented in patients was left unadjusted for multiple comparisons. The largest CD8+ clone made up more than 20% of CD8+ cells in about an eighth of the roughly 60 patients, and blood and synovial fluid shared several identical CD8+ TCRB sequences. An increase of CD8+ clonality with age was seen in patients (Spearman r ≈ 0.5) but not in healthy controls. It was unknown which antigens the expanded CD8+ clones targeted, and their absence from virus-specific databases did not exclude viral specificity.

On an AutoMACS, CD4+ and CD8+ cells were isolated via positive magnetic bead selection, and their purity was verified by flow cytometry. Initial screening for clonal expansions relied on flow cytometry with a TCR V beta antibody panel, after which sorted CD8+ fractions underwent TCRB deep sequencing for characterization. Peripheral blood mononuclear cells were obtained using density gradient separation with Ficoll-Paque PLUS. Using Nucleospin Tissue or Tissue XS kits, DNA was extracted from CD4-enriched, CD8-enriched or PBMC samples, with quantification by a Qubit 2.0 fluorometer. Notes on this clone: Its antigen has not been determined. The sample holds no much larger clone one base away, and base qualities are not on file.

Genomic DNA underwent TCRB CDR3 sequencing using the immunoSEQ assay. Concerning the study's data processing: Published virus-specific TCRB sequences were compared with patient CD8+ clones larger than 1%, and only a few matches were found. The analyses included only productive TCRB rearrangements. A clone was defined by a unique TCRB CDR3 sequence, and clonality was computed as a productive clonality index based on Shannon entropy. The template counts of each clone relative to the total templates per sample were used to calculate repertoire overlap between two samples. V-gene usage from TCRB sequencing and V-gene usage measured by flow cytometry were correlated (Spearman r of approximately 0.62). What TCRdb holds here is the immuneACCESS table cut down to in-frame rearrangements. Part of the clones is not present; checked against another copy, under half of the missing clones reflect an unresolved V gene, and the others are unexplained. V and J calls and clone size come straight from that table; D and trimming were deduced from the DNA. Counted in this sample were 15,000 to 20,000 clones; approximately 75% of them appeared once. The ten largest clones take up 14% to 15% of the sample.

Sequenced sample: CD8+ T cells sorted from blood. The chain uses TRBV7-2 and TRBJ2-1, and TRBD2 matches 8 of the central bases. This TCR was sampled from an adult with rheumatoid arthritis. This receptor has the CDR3 CASSFPGLGAYNEQFF. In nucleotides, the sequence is TGTGCCAGCAGCTTCCCGGGACTAGGGGCCTACAATGAGCAGTTCTTC.